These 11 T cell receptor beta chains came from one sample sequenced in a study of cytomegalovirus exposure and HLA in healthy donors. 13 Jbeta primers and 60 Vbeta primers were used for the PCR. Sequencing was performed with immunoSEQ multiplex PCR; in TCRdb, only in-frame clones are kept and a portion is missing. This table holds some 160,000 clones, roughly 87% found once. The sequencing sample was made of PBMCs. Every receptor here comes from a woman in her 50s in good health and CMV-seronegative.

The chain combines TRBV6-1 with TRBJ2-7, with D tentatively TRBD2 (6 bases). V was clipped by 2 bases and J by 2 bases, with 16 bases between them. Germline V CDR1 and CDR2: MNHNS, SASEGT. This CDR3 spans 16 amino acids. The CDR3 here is CASSELGGMSTYEQYF. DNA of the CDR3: TGTGCCAGCAGTGAATTGGGGGGAATGTCCACCTACGAGCAGTACTTC.

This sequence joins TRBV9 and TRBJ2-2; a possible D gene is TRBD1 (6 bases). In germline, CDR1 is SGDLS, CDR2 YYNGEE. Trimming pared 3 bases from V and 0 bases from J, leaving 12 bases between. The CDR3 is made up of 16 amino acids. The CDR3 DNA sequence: TGTGCCAGCAGCGCTGATGGGGGCACGAACACCGGGGAGCTGTTTTTT. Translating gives CASSADGGTNTGELFF. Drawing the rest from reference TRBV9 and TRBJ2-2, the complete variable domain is DSGVTQTPKHLITATGQRVTLRCSPRSGDLSVYWYQQSLDQGLQFLIQYYNGEERAKGNILERFSAQQFPDLHSELNLSSLELGDSALYFCASSADGGTNTGELFFGEGSRLTVL.

The CDR3 is CASSLAPGGSSYNEQFF. CDR3 nucleotide sequence: TGTGCCAGCAGCTTGGCCCCGGGAGGGAGCTCCTACAATGAGCAGTTCTTC. The chain has TRBV5-6 and TRBJ2-1, with TRBD2 matching 8 bases. CDR1 SGHDT and CDR2 YYEEEE come from the germline V gene. There are 17 residues in the CDR3. Trimming took 0 bases from V and 0 from J; bases not matched to a gene: 5. Based on the CDR3 plus reference TRBV5-6 and TRBJ2-1, the full variable domain is DAGVTQSPTHLIKTRGQQVTLRCSPKSGHDTVSWYQQALGQGPQFIFQYYEEEERQRGNFPDRFSGHQFPNYSSELNVNALLLGDSALYLCASSLAPGGSSYNEQFFGPGTRLTVL.

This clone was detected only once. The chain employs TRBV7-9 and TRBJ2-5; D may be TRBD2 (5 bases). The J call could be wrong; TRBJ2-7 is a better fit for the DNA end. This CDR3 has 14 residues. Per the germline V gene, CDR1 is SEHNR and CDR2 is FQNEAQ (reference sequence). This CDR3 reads CASTGGSGGYEQYF. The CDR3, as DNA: TGTGCCAGTACCGGCGGGTCCGGAGGCTACGAGCAGTACTTC.

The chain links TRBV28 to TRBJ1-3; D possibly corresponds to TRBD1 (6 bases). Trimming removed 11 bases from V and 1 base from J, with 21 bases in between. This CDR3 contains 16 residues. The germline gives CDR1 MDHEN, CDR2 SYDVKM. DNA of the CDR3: TGTGCCGGGTCCCGTGGACAGAGTTATTCTGGAAACACCATATATTTT. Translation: CAGSRGQSYSGNTIYF.

The CDR3 here is CASSPVGGSSYEQYF. The CDR3 region has the DNA TGTGCCAGCAGCCCGGTGGGAGGGAGCTCCTACGAGCAGTACTTC. V usage is TRBV7-3 and J usage is TRBJ2-7; TRBD2 matches 7 bases. In germline, CDR1 is SGHTA, CDR2 FQGTGA. Trimming removed 5 bases from V and 0 bases from J; junction bases left unmatched: 7. The CDR3 totals 15 residues.

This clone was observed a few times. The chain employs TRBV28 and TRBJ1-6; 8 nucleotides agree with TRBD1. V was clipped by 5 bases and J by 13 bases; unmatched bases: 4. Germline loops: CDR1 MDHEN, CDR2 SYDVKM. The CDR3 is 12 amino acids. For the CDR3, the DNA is TGTGCCAGCAGTGAGACAGGGGCGCCCCTCCACTTT. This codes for CASSETGAPLHF.

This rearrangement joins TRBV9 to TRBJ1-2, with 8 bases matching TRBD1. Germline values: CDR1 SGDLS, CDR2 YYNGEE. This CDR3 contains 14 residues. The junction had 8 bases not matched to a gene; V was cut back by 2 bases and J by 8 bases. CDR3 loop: CASSVFRGLRGYTF. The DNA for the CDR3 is TGTGCCAGCAGCGTCTTCAGGGGGCTACGGGGCTACACCTTC.

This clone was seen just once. The CDR3 loop reads CASMDGGEGNQPQHF. As DNA, the CDR3 is TGTGCCAGCATGGACGGGGGGGAAGGCAATCAGCCCCAGCATTTT. The chain combines TRBV28 with TRBJ1-5, with a tentative D call TRBD1 (5 bases). The V end was cut by 7 bases, the J end by 2 bases, with 15 bases between. The CDR3 sequence is 15 residues long. The germline CDR1 and CDR2 sequences are MDHEN and SYDVKM. Full variable domain (missing parts from reference TRBV28 and TRBJ1-5): DVKVTQSSRYLVKRTGEKVFLECVQDMDHENMFWYRQDPGLGLRLIYFSYDVKMKEKGDIPEGYSVSREKKERFSLILESASTNQTSMYLCASMDGGEGNQPQHFGDGTRLSIL.

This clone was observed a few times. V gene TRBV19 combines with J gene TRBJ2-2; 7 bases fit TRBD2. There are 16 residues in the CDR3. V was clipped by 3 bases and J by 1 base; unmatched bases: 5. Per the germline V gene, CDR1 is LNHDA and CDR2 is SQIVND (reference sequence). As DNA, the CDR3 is TGTGCCAGTAGTATCGAAGCGGGGCTGAACACCGGGGAGCTGTTTTTT. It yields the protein CASSIEAGLNTGELFF.

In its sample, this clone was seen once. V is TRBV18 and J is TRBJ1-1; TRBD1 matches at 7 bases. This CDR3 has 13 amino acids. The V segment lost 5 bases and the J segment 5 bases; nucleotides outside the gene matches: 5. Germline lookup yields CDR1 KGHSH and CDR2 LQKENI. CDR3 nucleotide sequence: TGTGCCAGCTCATCGAACAGGGGTACTGAAGCTTTCTTT. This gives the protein CASSSNRGTEAFF.